This T cell receptor (beta chain) was captured by sequencing in a study of T cells in Graves' hyperthyroidism and ophthalmopathy (dated by TCRdb to between 2019 and 2020). The study in broad terms: Peripheral blood samples were taken at initial diagnosis, before any treatment was given. A discovery cohort of roughly 96 patients, 43 with Graves' ophthalmopathy and 57 with stable Graves' hyperthyroidism, was used to find distinguishing TCR V-J signatures. An independent validation cohort of about 20 hyperthyroidism patients and 17 patients who later progressed to ophthalmopathy tested prospective prediction of ophthalmopathy. For training and testing, the approximately 97 patients in the discovery cohort were randomly divided in a 7:3 ratio. Thyroid tissue and blood T-cell repertoires from about 6 Graves' hyperthyroidism patients were also compared in the study. After blood sampling, hyperthyroidism patients were treated with methimazole at a starting dose of 30 mg daily, and ophthalmopathy patients were treated with high-dose intravenous methylprednisolone. According to the paper, TCR Vbeta CDR3 sequencing was carried out on more than 120 peripheral blood samples, which came from some 41 ophthalmopathy, 75 to 80 hyperthyroidism and about 17 progressor patients. The investigation overall reported the following: In validation, progression to ophthalmopathy was predicted by the model with approximately 67% sensitivity and under 85% specificity, a median of roughly six months before onset. Most expanded thyroid clonotypes (frequency above 0.001) were also found in blood, which suggests that blood repertoires may mirror thyroid immune responses. A 13 V-J signature model separated ophthalmopathy from stable hyperthyroidism, with 87.88% sensitivity and around 84% specificity in cross-validation and 80%/75% in testing. No statistical method was used to set the sample size in advance, and investigators knew the group allocation.

This clonotype was counted a few times. The antigen it binds to is not known. The junction and the germline gene differ at one end; a read error may be behind it. The TCR beta CDR3 regions were amplified from the RNA transcripts. For the first round of RT-PCR on the TCR CDR3, the HTBI primer set was used together with the Qiagen OneStep RT-PCR kit. Libraries were constructed in a second round of multiplex PCR, after which size selection and purification were carried out. Libraries were sequenced paired-end with 100 bp reads on an Illumina HiSeq2000. In the original analysis: SOAPnuke was used to process the raw data, with reads discarded if the reads contained adapters or uncalled bases, had a mean Phred below 15, or lacked an exact constant-primer or identifier match. High-quality paired reads were merged with COPE v1.2.5, and unique nucleotide sequences were defined as clonotypes. MiTCR v1.1 was used to align the clonotypes against IMGT TRBV, TRBD and TRBJ reference segments. The analysis included only V-J combinations with a frequency above 0.0001, which together covered about 99% of the repertoires. The TCS score was defined as the ratio of F50 (clonal expansion) to E x V (chaos), calculated using BLOSUM62-based TCRdist between CDR3 peptides within each V-J. Welch's t-statistics and random forest reduced fewer than 600 V-J features to 13, which were used in a naive Bayes classifier (R e1071). The raw public data were reprocessed by TCRdb itself: fastp quality trimming at Q25, MiXCR clonotype calling, in-frame beta chains only. For every CDR3 protein sequence, its rows merge into one entry that carries the most common genes and DNA. TCRdb's processing, not the study's, gives the V and J calls here. This sample is represented by some 400,000 distinct CDR3 sequences; approximately 15% of them were singletons. The ten largest account for approximately 9.9% of the sample.

From its cysteine to its phenylalanine, the CDR3 spans 15 amino acids. The CDR3 DNA has 45 bases and is translated from base 1. As encoded in the germline V gene, CDR1 is SNHLY while CDR2 is FYNNEI. Stable Graves' hyperthyroidism was defined as no progression to ophthalmopathy during 18 months of follow-up. The hyperthyroidism patients were between 18 and 65 years old and newly diagnosed, with a disease duration of less than 2 months. The study excluded patients with uncontrolled infections, other autoimmune diseases, pregnancy or lactation. Diagnoses were established on the basis of clinical symptoms, serum thyroxine and TRAb, thyroid ultrasound, and orbital computed tomography. PBMCs were isolated from about 10 ml of fresh peripheral blood by Ficoll-Paque density gradient centrifugation. Total RNA was extracted using Trizol reagent, and RNA quality was assessed on an Agilent 2100 Bioanalyzer.

What was sequenced was blood. This clonotype originated in an older woman with Graves' hyperthyroidism. The sequence is built from TRBV2 and TRBJ2-5, with TRBD1 matching 11 junction bases. The DNA reads as follows: TGTGTCAGCAACCTCGGACAGGGGGCGTGGGAGACCCAGTACTTC. Its translation reads: CVSNLGQGAWETQYF.